The T cell receptor beta chain described here comes from a study of blood T cells in healthy people across ages. For the second PCR, which ran for about 6 to 11 cycles, a sample-barcoded 5' primer and a J-beta primer mix were used. TCRdb re-called the 5' RACE reads through MiXCR, storing one row per CDR3 protein. This repertoire shows around 1.5 million distinct CDR3 sequences, 55% to 75% found once; its top ten account for over 6.5%. The CDR3 loop spans 14 amino acids. CDR1 and CDR2 from the germline V gene are MGHRA and YSYEKL. Trimming left V 0 bases short and J 4 bases short, with 9 bases between.

The sequence derives from a man younger than 35 in good health. The V and J genes are TRBV4-1 and TRBJ1-1; no firm D call. Sample: blood. The CDR3 DNA sequence: TGCGCCAGCAGCCAAGAATGGATGGGCACTGAAGCTTTCTTT. Translating gives CASSQEWMGTEAFF.